Listed below are T cell receptor beta chains from one sample, sequenced in a study of regulatory T cells in long-lasting Graves disease. TCRdb processed the multiplex PCR reads anew with MiXCR; each CDR3 protein has one entry. This table has about 470,000 distinct CDR3 sequences, more than 12% appearing once. The same specimen was also included in a second study, on T cells in Graves' hyperthyroidism and ophthalmopathy.

Sequenced material: peripheral blood mononuclear cells (PBMCs), taken at new diagnosis, from a patient treated with antithyroid drugs. The receptors stem from a woman younger than 45 with Graves disease. The CDR3 runs from the conserved cysteine through the conserved F or W. Each record gives: clone size, V gene, D gene, J gene, CDR3 DNA, CDR3 protein. A D gene is named only where the DNA matches it firmly. Some rows have no size entry. The others give once, few or many, or a class for an expanded clone.

many,TRBV10-3,TRBD1,TRBJ2-1,TGTGCCATCAGTCAAAGCATTGACTTATTCGACCGCTCAGGGGGGCAGTTCTTC,CAISQSIDLFDRSGGQFF
many,TRBV5-1,TRBD1,TRBJ2-5,TGTGCCAGCAGCCGGACAGGGGAAGAGACCCAGTACTTC,CASSRTGEETQYF
many,TRBV12-3/TRBV12-4,NA,TRBJ2-7,TGTGCCAGCAGTAACACCTACGAGCAGTACTTC,CASSNTYEQYF
few,TRBV12-3/TRBV12-4,NA,TRBJ1-1,TGTGCCAGCAGTATAAAGGGGAGAATGAACACTGAAGCTTTCTTT,CASSIKGRMNTEAFF
NA,TRBV7-9,NA,TRBJ1-1,TGTGCCAGCAGCTTAGTGGCAGACCTCGAAGCTTTCTTT,CASSLVADLEAFF
NA,TRBV6-1,NA,TRBJ2-7,TGTGCCAGCAGTGAATTAACAGGTCCTATACCCTACGAGCAGTACTTC,CASSELTGPIPYEQYF
NA,TRBV7-8,TRBD2,TRBJ2-6,TGTGCCAGCATCTTTGGGAGGGGCTCTGGGGCCAACGTCCTGACTTTC,CASIFGRGSGANVLTF
many,TRBV20-1,NA,TRBJ1-1,TGCAGTGCCATGACAGCTCCCACTGAAGCTTTCTTT,CSAMTAPTEAFF
many,TRBV20-1,TRBD1,TRBJ1-4,TGCAGTGCCCTAACAGGGGGGAATGAAAAACTGTTTTTT,CSALTGGNEKLFF
many,TRBV7-9,TRBD1,TRBJ2-1,TGTGCCAGCAGCTCAAACAGGGGGGAGCAGTTCTTC,CASSSNRGEQFF
many,TRBV7-8,NA,TRBJ2-5,TGTGCCAGCAGCCCCAGACTATTCCCCCAAGAGACCCAGTACTTC,CASSPRLFPQETQYF
many,TRBV11-2,TRBD2,TRBJ2-7,TGTGCCAGCAGCTTCGCCCTGGGGGGGGACGAGCAGTACTTC,CASSFALGGDEQYF
few,TRBV5-4,NA,TRBJ2-3,TGTGCCAGCAGCTTTGGGCAAATCACAGATACGCAGTATTTT,CASSFGQITDTQYF
NA,TRBV6-1,TRBD2,TRBJ2-2,TGTGCCAGCAGTGAACTAGCGGGAGGGAAGGGCGGGGAGCTGTTTTTT,CASSELAGGKGGELFF
many,TRBV20-1,NA,TRBJ1-2,TGCAGTGCTAGAGATCGTGGGGGGGAAGCTAACTATGGCTACACCTTC,CSARDRGGEANYGYTF
NA,TRBV7-6,TRBD2,TRBJ2-1,TGTGCCAGCAGCTTAGATCCTAGCGGTCCTCCTTCTAAGCAGTTCTTC,CASSLDPSGPPSKQFF
many,TRBV29-1,NA,TRBJ1-2,TGCAGCGAAACCCTCACAGGGTTGGGTGGCTACACCTTC,CSETLTGLGGYTF
many,TRBV24-1,TRBD1,TRBJ2-3,TGTGCCACCAGTGTCCCGGGACAGGGATCAGGTACGCAGTATTTT,CATSVPGQGSGTQYF
NA,TRBV10-3,TRBD1,TRBJ2-1,TGTGCCATCAGTGAGTCAGGGACAGGGGCGTTGAATGAGCAGTTCTTC,CAISESGTGALNEQFF
many,TRBV15,NA,TRBJ1-1,TGTGCCACCAGCCCGGGAGGACAGAGACGGTTCACTGAAGCTTTCTTT,CATSPGGQRRFTEAFF
many,TRBV5-1,NA,TRBJ2-3,TGCGCCAGCGACAACGGGGGCGCAGATACGCAGTATTTT,CASDNGGADTQYF
NA,TRBV3-1,NA,TRBJ1-2,TGTGCCAGCAGCCGTGGTCCCGACCAGGGTCGCGGCTACACCTTC,CASSRGPDQGRGYTF
NA,TRBV4-1,TRBD2,TRBJ2-7,TGCGCCAGCAGCCTATACGCCCCTAGCGGGAGCTCCTACGAGCAGTACTTC,CASSLYAPSGSSYEQYF
NA,TRBV12-3/TRBV12-4,TRBD2,TRBJ2-7,TGTGCCAGCAGCTTGGTTAGCGGGAGGCCCCCCTACGAGCAGTACTTC,CASSLVSGRPPYEQYF
many,TRBV13,NA,TRBJ2-7,TGTGCCAGCAGCTTGGGCCCCCGGGACGTGCCCTACGAGCAGTACTTC,CASSLGPRDVPYEQYF
many,TRBV11-2,TRBD2,TRBJ2-7,TGTGCCAGCAGCCGCACTAGCGGCCGAGTTATCTACGAGCAGTACTTC,CASSRTSGRVIYEQYF
NA,TRBV6-2/TRBV6-3,NA,TRBJ2-1,TGTGCCAGCAGTTGGGTGGGCGGTGAGCAGTTCTTC,CASSWVGGEQFF